Below, one T cell receptor beta chain is given with its context. Antigen: not known. Trimming removed 3 bases at V and 7 bases at J, with 12 bases between. This CDR3 region has 14 residues. Germline CDR1 reads LGHNA; CDR2 reads YNFKEQ. 5'RACE employing 10-nucleotide random UMIs yielded the cDNA. TCRdb re-analysed the 5' RACE reads in MiXCR, keeping a single row per CDR3 protein. The sample consists of tens of thousands of distinct CDR3 sequences, roughly 13% of them appearing once. The data derive from a study of neurological immune-mediated disorders. The study's findings and limits: Levels of TCR clonal expansion peaked in HTLV-1-associated myelopathy and reached their lowest in multiple sclerosis, under those of healthy controls. The absence of any CDR3 amino acid sequence shared by expanded clones across subjects suggests that repertoires were private in all groups.

Time point reported: longitudinal time-point 3. The study built unsorted libraries from 2 million PBMCs kept at -80 C. The origin of this receptor is a male donor with HTLV-1-associated myelopathy (HAM/TSP). This rearrangement joins TRBV4-2 to TRBJ1-4; tentative D call: TRBD1 (5 bases). Sequences were obtained from PBMCs. The CDR3 spells CASSQAQGSEKLFF. The CDR3 nucleotides are TGTGCCAGCAGCCAGGCCCAGGGAAGTGAAAAACTGTTTTTT.